The 20 T cell receptor beta chains in this list originate from one sample, sequenced in a study of shared clonotypes between healthy human individuals. The table came from immunoSEQ multiplex PCR; TCRdb's copy has only in-frame clones and leaves some out. The sample records about 460,000 clones, roughly 80% being singletons. Sequenced input: PBMCs. The receptors were sampled from a woman in her 40s in good health. Some clones in this sample may be carry-over from other donors' samples.

Comments on this clone: The likely explanation is a read error, given a far larger clone one base away. This specimen includes other DNA sequences encoding the same CDR3. The V gene is TRBV28, the J gene TRBJ2-3; D perhaps matches TRBD2 (6 bases). V lost 9 bases and J 2 bases, leaving 12 bases between the germline ends. Per the germline V gene, CDR1 is MDHEN and CDR2 is SYDVKM. This CDR3 is built from 13 residues. CDR3 sequence reads: CASLAGPTDTQYF. In nucleotides, the CDR3 is TGTGCCAGTCTGGCGGGACCCACAGATACGCAGTATTTT. Looking up the rest from reference TRBV28 and TRBJ2-3 gives the full variable domain: DVKVTQSSRYLVKRTGEKVFLECVQDMDHENMFWYRQDPGLGLRLIYFSYDVKMKEKGDIPEGYSVSREKKERFSLILESASTNQTSMYLCASLAGPTDTQYFGPGTRLTVL.

The V gene is TRBV5-1, the J gene TRBJ1-1; tentative D call: TRBD1 (6 bases). Trimming cost V 0 bases and J 1 base, with 10 bases left between them. The CDR3 has 15 amino acids. Germline CDR1 is SGHRS and CDR2 is YFSETQ. CDR3 bases: TGCGCCAGCAGCTTGGTGGGACACCAGAACACTGAAGCTTTCTTT. Translating gives CASSLVGHQNTEAFF.

The V gene is TRBV18, the J gene TRBJ2-7, with 7 bases fitting TRBD2. The junction had 9 bases not matched to a gene; V was cut back by 0 bases and J by 4 bases. The CDR3 length is 16 residues. Per the germline V gene, CDR1 is KGHSH and CDR2 is LQKENI. This CDR3 is CASSPPAGVYSYEQYF. Here the CDR3 DNA reads TGTGCCAGCTCACCACCGGCGGGGGTCTACTCATACGAGCAGTACTTC.

The chain recombines TRBV28 with TRBJ2-1, with D perhaps given as TRBD1 or TRBD2 (6 bases each). V was pared by 6 bases and J by 12 bases, with 24 bases between. The CDR3 is 15 amino acids. In germline, CDR1 is MDHEN, CDR2 SYDVKM. The chain's CDR3 is CASSRGGTAVQGQFF. DNA of the CDR3: TGTGCCAGCAGCCGAGGGGGGACCGCTGTACAGGGGCAGTTCTTC.

The gene calls are TRBV5-1 and TRBJ1-2, with no clear D. V was pared by 5 bases and J by 0 bases, with 8 bases between. The CDR3 covers 13 residues. Per the germline V gene, CDR1 is SGHRS and CDR2 is YFSETQ. CDR3 sequence: CASRRESNYGYTF. In DNA, the CDR3 is TGCGCCAGCAGGAGGGAGTCTAACTATGGCTACACCTTC.

This clone has a handful of counts. A much bigger clone sits one base away, suggesting this may be a read error. The chain combines TRBV5-4 with TRBJ2-7; tentative D call: TRBD2 (5 bases). CDR3 length equals 15 residues. Germline V gives CDR1 SGHNT, CDR2 YYREEE (reference sequence). CDR3 sequence (DNA): TGTGCCAGCAGCCCGTCTGGAGCGGAAAACTACGGGCAGTACTTC. This sequence encodes CASSPSGAENYGQYF.

The gene calls are TRBV6-6 and TRBJ2-1, with D possibly matching TRBD2 (6 bases). Germline loops: CDR1 MNHNY, CDR2 SVGAGI (reference sequence). The CDR3 extends over 14 amino acids. The germline V and J ends were trimmed by 6 bases and 12 bases, with 21 bases remaining between them. The CDR3 DNA is TGTGCCAGCAGATCCTCCGGGGGAAACTTAGGGCAGTTCTTC. It is translated as CASRSSGGNLGQFF.

The chain is built from TRBV28 and TRBJ1-6, with 12 bases fitting TRBD1. The CDR3 contains 16 residues. The V gene's germline CDR1 is MDHEN and CDR2 SYDVKM. With V trimmed by 8 bases and J by 10 bases, 12 bases remained unmatched. The CDR3 sequence: CASDAPGQGARSPLHF. For the CDR3, the DNA is TGTGCCAGCGATGCGCCGGGACAGGGGGCCCGGTCACCCCTCCACTTT.

The chain is built from TRBV15 and TRBJ1-1, with 8 bases that match TRBD1. V lost 4 bases to trimming and J lost 1 base; unmatched junction nucleotides: 5. CDR1 is LNHNV, CDR2 YYDKDF, per germline (reference sequence). The CDR3 totals 15 residues. Here the CDR3 reads CATSMGRGRNTEAFF. In DNA form, the CDR3 reads TGTGCCACCAGCATGGGCAGGGGGCGGAACACTGAAGCTTTCTTT. The variable domain in full, with the rest retrieved from reference TRBV15 and TRBJ1-1, is DAMVIQNPRYQVTQFGKPVTLSCSQTLNHNVMYWYQQKSSQAPKLLFHYYDKDFNNEADTPDNFQSRRPNTSFCFLDIRSPGLGDTAMYLCATSMGRGRNTEAFFGQGTRLTVV.

This clone was seen a handful of times. The identical CDR3 is also encoded by other nucleotide sequences in the sample. The chain carries TRBV7-9 and TRBJ2-7; 7 bases match TRBD2. The CDR3 extends over 13 amino acids. Per germline, CDR1 SEHNR and CDR2 FQNEAQ (reference sequence). Germline trimming cut 5 bases from V and 6 bases from J; bases unmatched to any gene: 7. The CDR3, as DNA: TGTGCCAGCAGCCGTCTCTTAGCGGGCGAGCAGTACTTC. The encoded protein is CASSRLLAGEQYF.

This chain uses TRBV28 with TRBJ2-4, with a tentative D call TRBD2 (5 bases). The CDR3 consists of 14 residues. Germline assignment: CDR1 MDHEN and CDR2 SYDVKM. V dropped 6 bases and J dropped 1 base, with 10 bases sitting between them. The CDR3 region has the DNA TGTGCCAGCAGGGAGGTGGGCGCCAAAAACATTCAGTACTTC. This gives the protein CASREVGAKNIQYF.

The chain combines TRBV2 with TRBJ2-7; D is unclear. Germline values: CDR1 SNHLY, CDR2 FYNNEI. This CDR3 region has 13 residues. V was cut by 4 bases and J by 3 bases, with 10 bases left in between. CDR3 in amino acids: CASSGPASYEQYF. The CDR3 DNA is TGTGCCAGCAGTGGTCCAGCCAGCTACGAGCAGTACTTC.

This clone was seen repeatedly, ten times or more. The chain uses TRBV19 and TRBJ2-1; possibly TRBD1 for D (6 bases). From germline, CDR1 is LNHDA and CDR2 SQIVND (reference sequence). The CDR3 is made up of 15 amino acids. V was pared by 1 base and J by 5 bases, with 12 bases between. CDR3 DNA: TGTGCCAGTAGTATAGCCCCGGACAGTCACAATGAGCAGTTCTTC. It specifies CASSIAPDSHNEQFF.

There are a few counts of this clone. The V and J genes are TRBV30 and TRBJ1-2; the match to TRBD1 covers 7 bases. The germline V gene has CDR1 GTSNPN and CDR2 SVGIG (reference sequence). This CDR3 has 13 residues. V shed 2 bases and J 4 bases; nucleotides not matched to a gene: 4. The CDR3 region has the DNA TGTGCCTGGAGTACCGGGACAGCCTATGGCTACACCTTC. This sequence encodes CAWSTGTAYGYTF.

The CDR3 sequence is CASSINGNSPLHF. The DNA for the CDR3 is TGTGCCAGCAGTATAAACGGGAATTCACCCCTCCACTTT. This chain connects TRBV27 to TRBJ1-6; no reliable D call. This CDR3 comprises 13 residues. Trimming pared 5 bases from V and 7 bases from J, leaving 9 bases between. Looked up from germline, CDR1 is MNHEY and CDR2 is SMNVEV (reference sequence).

Many counts were recorded for this clone. This chain connects TRBV14 to TRBJ1-3; D remains unclear. The CDR3 is 15 amino acids. The germline V gene encodes CDR1 SGHDN and CDR2 FVKESK. The germline V and J ends were trimmed by 4 bases and 7 bases, with 17 bases remaining between them. The chain's CDR3 is CASSPSGFSFNTIYF. In DNA, the CDR3 is TGTGCCAGCAGCCCCTCGGGGTTTAGTTTCAACACCATATATTTT.

The rearrangement links TRBV15 to TRBJ2-5; unclear D gene. V lost 1 base and J 5 bases, leaving 11 bases between the germline ends. Germline lookup yields CDR1 LNHNV and CDR2 YYDKDF (reference sequence). The CDR3 is 14 residues long. In DNA form, the CDR3 reads TGTGCCACCAGCAGAGGTTCTTTGGGGGAGACCCAGTACTTC. Its translation: CATSRGSLGETQYF.

The chain joins TRBV2 to TRBJ2-3; maybe TRBD2 (5 bases). Per germline, CDR1 SNHLY and CDR2 FYNNEI. V gave up 3 bases and J gave up 1 base, with 11 bases separating them. The CDR3 is 15 amino acids. The DNA of the CDR3 is TGTGCCAGCAGTGATCTATCGAGGGGCACAGATACGCAGTATTTT. Encoded protein: CASSDLSRGTDTQYF.

This clone has a handful of counts. CDR3 protein: CASSSTTAGGEKLFF. The CDR3, as DNA: TGTGCCAGCAGTTCTACGACGGCCGGTGGGGAAAAACTGTTTTTT. The chain carries TRBV28 and TRBJ1-4; D uncertain. The CDR3 length is 15 residues. V lost 4 bases and J 8 bases, leaving 17 bases between the germline ends. Germline V gene data show CDR1 as MDHEN and CDR2 as SYDVKM.

The chain couples TRBV2 to TRBJ2-1; TRBD2 agrees at 11 bases. The CDR3 has 14 amino acids. Germline V gene data show CDR1 as SNHLY and CDR2 as FYNNEI. V shed 8 bases, J shed 6 bases, and the junction held 6 bases outside the gene matches. For the CDR3, the DNA is TGTGCCAGCTTGTTAGCGGGAGGGTTCAATGAGCAGTTCTTC. The encoded protein is CASLLAGGFNEQFF.